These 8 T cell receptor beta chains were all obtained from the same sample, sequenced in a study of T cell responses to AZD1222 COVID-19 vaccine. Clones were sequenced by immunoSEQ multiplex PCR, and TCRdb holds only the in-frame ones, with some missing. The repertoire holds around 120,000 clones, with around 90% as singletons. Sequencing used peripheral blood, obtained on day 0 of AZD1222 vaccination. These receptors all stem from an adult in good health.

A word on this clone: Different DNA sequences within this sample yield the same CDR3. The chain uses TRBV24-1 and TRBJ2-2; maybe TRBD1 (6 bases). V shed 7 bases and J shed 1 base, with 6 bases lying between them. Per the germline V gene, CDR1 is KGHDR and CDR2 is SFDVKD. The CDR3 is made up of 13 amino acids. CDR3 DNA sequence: TGTGCCACCAGACAGGGGAACACCGGGGAGCTGTTTTTT. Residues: CATRQGNTGELFF.

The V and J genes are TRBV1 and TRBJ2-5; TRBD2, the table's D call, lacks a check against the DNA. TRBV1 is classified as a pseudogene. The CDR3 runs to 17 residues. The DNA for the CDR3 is TGCACCAGCAGCCCCCCGCTCCCGACTAGCGGCCAAGAGACCCAGTACTTC. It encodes CTSSPPLPTSGQETQYF.

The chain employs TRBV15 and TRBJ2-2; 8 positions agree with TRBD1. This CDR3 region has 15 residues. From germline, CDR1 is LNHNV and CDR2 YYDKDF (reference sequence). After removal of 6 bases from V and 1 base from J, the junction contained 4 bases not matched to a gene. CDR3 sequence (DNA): TGTGCCACCAGGAGGGGGACAGGGAACACCGGGGAGCTGTTTTTT. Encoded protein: CATRRGTGNTGELFF.

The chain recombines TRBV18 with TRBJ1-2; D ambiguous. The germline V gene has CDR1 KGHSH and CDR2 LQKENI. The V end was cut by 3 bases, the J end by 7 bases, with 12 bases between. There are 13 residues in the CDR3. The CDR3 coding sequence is TGTGCCAGCTCACCTGCGACATCTTCTGGCTACACCTTC. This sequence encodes CASSPATSSGYTF.

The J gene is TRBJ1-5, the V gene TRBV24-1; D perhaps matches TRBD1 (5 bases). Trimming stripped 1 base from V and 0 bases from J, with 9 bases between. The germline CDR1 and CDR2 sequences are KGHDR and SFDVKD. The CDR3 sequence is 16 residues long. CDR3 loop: CATSDFGGGSNQPQHF. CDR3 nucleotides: TGTGCCACCAGTGATTTTGGCGGGGGTAGCAATCAGCCCCAGCATTTT.

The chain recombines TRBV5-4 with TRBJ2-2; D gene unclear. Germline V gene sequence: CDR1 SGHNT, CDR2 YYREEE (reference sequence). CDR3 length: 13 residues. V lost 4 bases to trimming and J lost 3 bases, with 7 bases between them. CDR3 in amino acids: CASSELDTGELFF. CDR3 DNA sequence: TGTGCCAGCAGCGAGCTGGACACCGGGGAGCTGTTTTTT.

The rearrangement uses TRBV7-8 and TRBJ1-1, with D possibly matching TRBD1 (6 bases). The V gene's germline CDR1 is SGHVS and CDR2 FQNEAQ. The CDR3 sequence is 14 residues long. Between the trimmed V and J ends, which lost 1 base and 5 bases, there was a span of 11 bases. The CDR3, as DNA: TGTGCCAGCAGCTTAGACGGGGGCTGGACTGAAGCTTTCTTT. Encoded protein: CASSLDGGWTEAFF.

CDR3 amino acids: CASSRGDGIRSYEQYF. The CDR3 coding sequence is TGTGCCAGCAGCCGGGGAGACGGGATACGGTCCTACGAGCAGTACTTC. The chain recombines TRBV7-9 with TRBJ2-7; D possibly corresponds to TRBD2 (5 bases). With 5 bases removed from V and 1 base from J, the gap between germline ends came to 18 bases. The CDR3 covers 16 residues. From germline, CDR1 is SEHNR and CDR2 FQNEAQ (reference sequence). Drawing the rest from reference TRBV7-9 and TRBJ2-7, the complete variable domain is DTGVSQNPRHKITKRGQNVTFRCDPISEHNRLYWYRQTLGQGPEFLTYFQNEAQLEKSRLLSDRFSAERPKGSFSTLEIQRTEQGDSAMYLCASSRGDGIRSYEQYFGPGTRLTVT.